This passage covers 6 T cell receptor beta chains from one sample sequenced in a study of shared clonotypes between healthy human individuals. TCRdb keeps only in-frame clones here, not all; method: immunoSEQ multiplex PCR. The profile shows around 600,000 clones, approximately 96% of them singletons. CD8 cells classed as naive were CD45RO-negative and positively selected for CCR7, excluding terminally differentiated effector memory CD45RA+ cells. The specimen sequenced was naive CD8+ T cells sorted from blood. The receptors stem from a woman in her twenties or thirties in good health.

V gene TRBV9 combines with J gene TRBJ2-1, with D perhaps TRBD2 (6 bases). Trimming pared 0 bases from V and 4 bases from J, leaving 17 bases between. CDR1 and CDR2 from the germline V gene are SGDLS and YYNGEE. The CDR3 runs to 17 residues. DNA of the CDR3: TGTGCCAGCAGCGTAGGAGCGGGTCGTTCTATGTACAATGAGCAGTTCTTC. Translated: CASSVGAGRSMYNEQFF.

The chain couples TRBV7-6 to TRBJ2-1, with 8 bases aligning to TRBD2. Germline V gene lookup returns CDR1 SGHVS and CDR2 FNYEAQ. Unmatched junction bases numbered 10, after V lost 5 bases and J lost 4 bases. This CDR3 region has 16 residues. This CDR3 reads CASSRGTSGEYNEQFF. CDR3 sequence (DNA): TGTGCCAGCAGCCGCGGAACTAGCGGTGAATACAATGAGCAGTTCTTC.

V gene TRBV6-5 combines with J gene TRBJ1-4; D call uncertain. Germline-derived CDR1 and CDR2 are MNHEY and SVGAGI. The CDR3 extends over 15 amino acids. Trimming removed 7 bases from V and 8 bases from J, with 20 bases in between. CDR3 nucleotides: TGTGCCAGCAAACCACAGAACCTGATGGCGGAAAAACTGTTTTTT. Protein product: CASKPQNLMAEKLFF.

The V gene is TRBV7-7, the J gene TRBJ2-1; 9 nucleotides agree with TRBD2. CDR1 and CDR2 from the germline V gene are SSHAT and FNYEAQ (reference sequence). The length of the CDR3 is 16 residues. V lost 1 base to trimming and J lost 1 base; unmatched junction nucleotides: 2. In DNA form, the CDR3 reads TGTGCCAGCAGCTTAGTAGCGGGAGCGTCCTACAATGAGCAGTTCTTC. This sequence encodes CASSLVAGASYNEQFF.

This chain uses TRBV19 with TRBJ1-2; 9 nucleotides line up with TRBD1. V lost 4 bases and J lost 5; bases outside the gene matches: 8. Germline V CDR1 and CDR2: LNHDA, SQIVND (reference sequence). The CDR3 extends over 15 amino acids. CDR3 amino acids: CASSTGQGYVYGYTF. CDR3 coding DNA: TGTGCCAGTAGTACCGGACAGGGGTACGTGTATGGCTACACCTTC.

The chain couples TRBV5-1 to TRBJ2-1, with TRBD2 matching over 8 bases. Trimming removed 1 base from V and 0 bases from J; junction bases left unmatched: 3. Germline V gene lookup returns CDR1 SGHRS and CDR2 YFSETQ. The CDR3 totals 16 residues. This chain's CDR3 is CASSLHSGNSYNEQFF. CDR3 coding DNA: TGCGCCAGCAGCTTGCATAGCGGGAACTCCTACAATGAGCAGTTCTTC.